The 10 T cell receptor beta chains below come from one sample, sequenced in a study of blood T cell repertoires in COVID-19. The assay was immunoSEQ multiplex PCR, and TCRdb's table has in-frame clones only and misses some. The repertoire holds about 190,000 clones, with about four fifths as singletons. Source material: peripheral blood. These receptors were obtained from a woman between 40 and 55 years old with acute or convalescent COVID-19.

This rearrangement joins TRBV28 to TRBJ2-5; TRBD1 agrees at 12 bases. V gave up 6 bases and J gave up 5 bases; unmatched junction bases: 19. Germline V gene lookup returns CDR1 MDHEN and CDR2 SYDVKM. This CDR3 spans 19 amino acids. As DNA, the CDR3 is TGTGCCAGCAGCCACCGGGACAGGGGGCAGCGGGGGGCCCACGAGACCCAGTACTTC. This gives the protein CASSHRDRGQRGAHETQYF.

The chain has TRBV6-5 and TRBJ1-1; D is possibly TRBD1 (6 bases). The CDR3 has 15 amino acids. V lost 2 bases and J 6 bases, leaving 16 bases between the germline ends. CDR1 MNHEY and CDR2 SVGAGI come from the germline V gene. The CDR3 reads CASSYTTGHGSEAFF. The CDR3 nucleotides read TGTGCCAGCAGTTACACGACGGGACACGGGTCTGAAGCTTTCTTT.

The chain links TRBV19 to TRBJ2-4, with 7 positions matching TRBD1. J was trimmed by 0 bases and V by 4 bases; bases with no gene match: 0. CDR1 is LNHDA, CDR2 SQIVND, per germline (reference sequence). The CDR3 is 14 residues long. As DNA, the CDR3 is TGTGCCAGTAGTACAGGGGGAGCCAAAAACATTCAGTACTTC. Translating it yields CASSTGGAKNIQYF. The variable domain in full, completed from reference TRBV19 and TRBJ2-4, reads DGGITQSPKYLFRKEGQNVTLSCEQNLNHDAMYWYRQDPGQGLRLIYYSQIVNDFQKGDIAEGYSVSREKKESFPLTVTSAQKNPTAFYLCASSTGGAKNIQYFGAGTRLSVL.

The genes are TRBV12-3 or TRBV12-4 and TRBJ1-2; no definite D call. The germline V and J ends were trimmed by 4 bases and 4 bases, with 7 bases remaining between them. This CDR3 has 12 amino acids. CDR3 residues: CASSSQLYGYTF. CDR3 in DNA: TGTGCCAGCAGTTCACAGCTCTATGGCTACACCTTC.

The rearrangement joins TRBV7-9 to TRBJ1-4; the D gene is possibly TRBD1 (6 bases). This CDR3 spans 17 amino acids. CDR1 is SEHNR, CDR2 FQNEAQ, per germline (reference sequence). The V end lost 0 bases, the J end lost 4 bases, and 15 bases lay between the germline ends. The CDR3 sequence: CASSLATGLKFNEKLFF. Written as DNA, the CDR3 is TGTGCCAGCAGCTTAGCGACAGGATTAAAGTTTAATGAAAAACTGTTTTTT.

The chain uses TRBV9 and TRBJ2-3, with unresolved D. V lost 0 bases to trimming and J lost 2 bases, with 13 bases between them. CDR1 and CDR2 from the germline V gene are SGDLS and YYNGEE. The CDR3 runs 16 residues. The CDR3 spells CASSVAAMGPTDTQYF. The CDR3 bases are TGTGCCAGCAGCGTAGCGGCTATGGGCCCCACAGATACGCAGTATTTT.

The chain links TRBV28 to TRBJ2-1, with D tentatively TRBD2 (5 bases). Trimming cost V 9 bases and J 0 bases, with 12 bases left between them. The germline gives CDR1 MDHEN, CDR2 SYDVKM. The CDR3 runs to 14 residues. The CDR3 here is CASSPSRSYNEQFF. The DNA of the CDR3 is TGTGCCAGTTCTCCTAGCCGCTCCTACAATGAGCAGTTCTTC.

This chain uses TRBV13 with TRBJ2-5; tentative D call: TRBD1 (6 bases). Germline values: CDR1 PRHDT, CDR2 FYEKMQ (reference sequence). V dropped 1 base and J dropped 4 bases, with 10 bases sitting between them. The CDR3 loop spans 14 amino acids. DNA of the CDR3: TGTGCCAGCAGCTTAGACAGGGAAGGAGAGACCCAGTACTTC. Its translation is CASSLDREGETQYF. Full variable domain (missing parts from reference TRBV13 and TRBJ2-5): AAGVIQSPRHLIKEKRETATLKCYPIPRHDTVYWYQQGPGQDPQFLISFYEKMQSDKGSIPDRFSAQQFSDYHSELNMSSLELGDSALYFCASSLDREGETQYFGPGTRLLVL.

The chain links TRBV7-2 to TRBJ2-1; a weak D match, TRBD2 (6 bases). The length of the CDR3 is 14 residues. With 4 bases removed from V and 8 bases from J, the gap between germline ends came to 15 bases. Germline CDR1 reads SGHTA; CDR2 reads FQGNSA. CDR3 nucleotides: TGTGCCAGCAGCTCCGCCGGGACTTCATATGAGCAGTTCTTC. As protein: CASSSAGTSYEQFF.

The rearrangement uses TRBV27 and TRBJ2-1, with a possible D match to TRBD1 (6 bases). V was shortened by 1 base and J by 9 bases, with 10 bases between the two germline ends. The V gene's germline CDR1 is MNHEY and CDR2 SMNVEV (reference sequence). The CDR3 loop spans 13 amino acids. The CDR3 nucleotides are TGTGCCAGCAGTTTATACAGGGATAGTGAGCAGTTCTTC. Its protein is CASSLYRDSEQFF.